This T cell receptor beta chain was captured in a study of CXCR3-negative and CXCR3-positive naive CD8 T cells. Findings and caveats of the study: A higher hydrophobicity marked the TRB CDR3s of CXCR3-positive naive cells versus CXCR3-negative naive cells.

The TRB libraries of cDNA were built by UMI-labeled 5' RACE. TCRdb re-called the 5' RACE reads, yielding one record per CDR3 amino acid sequence without DNA. This sample's table reports around 140,000 distinct CDR3 sequences. As regards this clonotype: What it binds is unknown.

The CDR3 extends over 18 amino acids. Germline V CDR1 and CDR2: KGHDR, SFDVKD. The sample taken for sequencing was naive CXCR3+ CD8+ T cells from blood. The subset is: CD45RO-CCR7+CD27+CD95- naive CD8+ T cells expressing CXCR3 (TNR3+). The gene calls are TRBV24-1 and TRBJ2-3; TCRdb outputs TRBD1, but without DNA this stays unchecked. The sequence derives from a human donor in good health. Some clones in this sample may be carry-over from other donors' samples. CDR3 sequence reads: CATSDLPRGTLSGDTQYF.